This TCR beta chain stems from a study of T-cell reconstitution after alpha-beta-depleted transplantation in children. Regarding the study as a whole: One year after transplant, T-cell counts and diversity came mostly from newly produced T cells.

This clonotype has ten or more counts. Its antigen is currently unknown. The library targeted TCRbeta and was prepared with unique molecular identifiers. TCRdb re-analysed the PCR reads in MiXCR, keeping a single row per CDR3 protein. The data hold some 830,000 distinct CDR3 sequences, with 16% observed a single time. The CDR3 is 12 residues long. V lost 0 bases and J 12 bases, leaving 9 bases between the germline ends. The material sequenced was PBMCs, mostly from graft donor cells, taken 360 days after TCRalphabeta/CD19-depleted stem cell transplant. The receptor was derived from a male patient younger than 18 who had a stem cell transplant for acute lymphoblastic leukemia, so the T cells may come from the graft donor. The V gene is TRBV12-3 or TRBV12-4, the J gene TRBJ2-1; D gene ambiguous. The CDR3 here is CASSLAERGQFF. The CDR3 nucleotides are TGTGCCAGCAGTTTAGCTGAGAGAGGGCAGTTCTTC.